One and the same sample provided the 2 T cell receptor beta chains below, sequenced in a study of identical twins (dated by TCRdb to the mid-2010s). The library was generated by 5' RACE. The data were produced on an Illumina HiSeq 2000. TCRdb handled the public reads itself, with Q25 trimming in fastp and clone calling in MiXCR, and kept productive beta chains. Duplicate CDR3 protein sequences are folded into a single record with the most common DNA and genes. Within this sample are 690,000 or so distinct CDR3 sequences, with under 9% of them counted one time only. Approximately 0.89% of the sample is in the top ten clones. The data also belong to a second study, concerning yellow fever vaccine responses in identical twins.

Sequencing was done on a sample of PBMCs. These receptors all stem from a young woman in good health.

This clonotype showed up just a few times. The chain employs TRBV3-1 and TRBJ1-2, with D possibly being TRBD1 (6 bases). Trimming took off 3 bases at V and 10 bases at J, with 15 bases between the two ends. The CDR3 has 13 amino acids. Per the germline V gene, CDR1 is LGHDT and CDR2 is YNNKEL (reference sequence). The DNA of the CDR3 is TGTGCCAGCAGCCAGTCCCGACAGGAGCACTACACCTTC. Its translation is CASSQSRQEHYTF.

This clonotype came up a few times. The J gene is TRBJ1-5, the V gene TRBV20-1, with 8 bases identical to TRBD1. This CDR3 is 16 amino acids long. Germline loops: CDR1 DFQATT, CDR2 SNEGSKA (reference sequence). With V trimmed by 3 bases and J by 0 bases, 7 bases remained unmatched. The CDR3 bases are TGCAGTGCTAGGACCGACAGGGGTTATAGCAATCAGCCCCAGCATTTT. Its protein product is CSARTDRGYSNQPQHF.